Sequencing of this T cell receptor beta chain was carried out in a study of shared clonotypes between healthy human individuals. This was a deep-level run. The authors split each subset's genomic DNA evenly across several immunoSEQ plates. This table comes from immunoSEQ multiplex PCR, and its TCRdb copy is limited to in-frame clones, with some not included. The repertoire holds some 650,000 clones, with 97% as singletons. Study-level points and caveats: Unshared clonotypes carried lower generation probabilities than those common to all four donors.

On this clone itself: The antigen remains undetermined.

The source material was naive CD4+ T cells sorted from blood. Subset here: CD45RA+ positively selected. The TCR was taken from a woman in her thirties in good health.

CDR3 sequence reads: CASSSEGNTEAFF. The CDR3 DNA reads TGTGCCAGCAGTTCCGAGGGGAACACTGAAGCTTTCTTT. V gene TRBV6-6 combines with J gene TRBJ1-1; D ambiguous. Trimming shortened V by 4 bases and J by 1 base, and 7 bases separated the two germline ends. This CDR3 comprises 13 residues. CDR1 and CDR2 (germline): MNHNY, SVGAGI (reference sequence).